This T cell receptor beta chain was profiled in a study of shared clonotypes between healthy human individuals. Study results and limitations: Represented diversity, genetic and exposure-history alike, was limited by few donors.

Each donor was a Caucasian adult residing in Nashville, Tennessee. The study ran the assay at deep level. Ten immunoSEQ deep assay plates were used to sequence the DNA of unsorted PBMCs. Clones were read by immunoSEQ multiplex PCR, and TCRdb kept only the in-frame ones, dropping some. The data hold fewer than 550,000 clones, with about 80% observed a single time. Details on this clone: What it recognizes is unknown.

The CDR3 length is 15 residues. The V gene end was trimmed by 5 bases and the J gene end by 5 bases; junction bases not matched to a gene: 9. The V gene's germline CDR1 is MDHEN and CDR2 SYDVKM. This sequence was found in a woman between 35 and 50 years old in good health. Some clones in this sample may be carry-over from other donors' samples. Sequencing used PBMCs. V and J are TRBV28 and TRBJ1-5; 7 nucleotides match TRBD1. CDR3 sequence reads: CASSPNRGRDQPQHF. The CDR3 DNA sequence: TGTGCCAGCAGTCCGAACAGGGGTCGGGATCAGCCCCAGCATTTT.